This is a list of T cell receptor beta chains from one sample in a study of blood T cell repertoires in COVID-19. The table came from immunoSEQ multiplex PCR; TCRdb's copy has only in-frame clones and leaves some out. Of more than 150,000 clones in the sample, 65% to 85% were seen once. Sequencing was performed on peripheral blood. The receptors stem from an elderly woman with acute or convalescent COVID-19. Both conserved end residues are part of each CDR3. The order of the fields is J gene, V gene, D gene, clone size, CDR3 protein, CDR3 DNA. A D gene is named only where the DNA matches it firmly. Size values are once, few and many counts, or a class for expanded clones, and some rows have none.

TRBJ1-5	TRBV29-1	TRBD1	-	CSVVPGQGNQPQHF	TGCAGCGTTGTGCCCGGACAGGGGAACCAGCCCCAGCATTTT
TRBJ2-7	TRBV30	TRBD1	-	CAWSKGQYEQYF	TGTGCCTGGAGTAAGGGACAGTACGAGCAGTACTTC
TRBJ2-3	TRBV4-1	TRBD2	-	CASSQAGTSGGANPQNTDTQYF	TGCGCCAGCAGCCAAGCCGGGACTAGCGGGGGGGCAAACCCACAAAACACAGATACGCAGTATTTT
TRBJ2-1	TRBV11-2	TRBD1	-	CASSLNRGRTYNEQFF	TGTGCCAGCAGCTTAAACAGGGGCAGGACCTACAATGAGCAGTTCTTC
TRBJ2-3	TRBV7-7	TRBD2	-	CASSPLPGGEDTQYF	TGTGCTAGCAGCCCACTTCCGGGAGGGGAGGATACGCAGTATTTT
TRBJ2-3	TRBV12-1	-	once	CASSFSWRGRRRDTQYF	TGTGCCAGCAGCTTTAGTTGGCGAGGGAGGAGAAGAGATACGCAGTATTTT
TRBJ2-7	TRBV28	-	few	CASSSYGQGGTYEQYF	TGTGCCAGCAGTTCCTATGGACAAGGCGGAACCTACGAGCAGTACTTC
TRBJ1-1	TRBV7-9	-	-	CASSLEFPGDTEAFF	TGTGCCAGCAGCTTAGAATTCCCAGGGGACACTGAAGCTTTCTTT
TRBJ1-2	TRBV6-4	TRBD1	few	CASSDSWTGGGYTF	TGTGCCAGCAGTGACTCGTGGACAGGGGGCGGCTACACCTTC
TRBJ2-6	TRBV27	-	-	CASSLSGANVLTF	TGTGCCAGCAGTCTATCTGGGGCCAACGTCCTGACTTTC
TRBJ2-7	TRBV5-1	TRBD1	-	CASSLEGTGGFYEQYF	TGCGCCAGCAGCTTGGAGGGGACAGGGGGCTTCTACGAGCAGTACTTC
TRBJ1-2	TRBV7-7	-	few	CASSWDYRYEGYTF	TGTGCTAGCAGCTGGGACTACAGGTACGAGGGCTACACCTTC
TRBJ1-4	TRBV7-9	-	few	CASSSPGGINEKLFF	TGTGCCAGCAGCTCACCCGGGGGAATTAATGAAAAACTGTTTTTT
TRBJ1-1	TRBV7-9	TRBD1	-	CASSLAGGQSAEAFF	TGTGCCAGCAGCTTAGCGGGGGGACAGAGCGCAGAAGCTTTCTTT
TRBJ2-3	TRBV28	-	-	CASTLSGTDTQYF	TGTGCCAGCACCCTAAGTGGCACAGATACGCAGTATTTT
TRBJ1-3	TRBV5-1	TRBD1	-	CASSLGDRTGVGNTIYF	TGCGCCAGCAGCTTGGGGGACAGGACAGGGGTTGGAAACACCATATATTTT
TRBJ1-4	TRBV28	TRBD1	-	CASSGRQGASEKLFF	TGTGCCAGCAGTGGCAGACAGGGGGCAAGTGAAAAACTGTTTTTT
TRBJ2-7	TRBV7-2	TRBD2	-	CASSPGTSGGYEQYF	TGTGCCAGCAGCCCCGGGACTAGCGGGGGTTACGAGCAGTACTTC
TRBJ2-1	TRBV24-1	-	-	CATSDFKGVAYNEQFF	TGTGCCACCAGTGATTTCAAAGGGGTGGCCTACAATGAGCAGTTCTTC
TRBJ2-3	TRBV5-6	TRBD1	-	CASSSPGGTQYF	TGTGCCAGCAGCTCGCCAGGGGGTACGCAGTATTTT
TRBJ1-3	TRBV18	-	-	CASSPPVGGGGNTIYF	TGTGCCAGCTCACCACCGGTGGGGGGGGGAGGAAACACCATATATTTT
TRBJ2-7	TRBV27	TRBD2	-	CASGSGRAYEQYF	TGTGCCAGCGGGAGCGGGAGGGCCTACGAGCAGTACTTC
TRBJ2-7	TRBV5-4	TRBD2	-	CASSLSGGAVYEQYF	TGTGCCAGCAGCTTGAGCGGGGGTGCAGTTTACGAGCAGTACTTC
TRBJ2-7	TRBV11-2	TRBD1	-	CASSKTSGTGSYEQYF	TGTGCCAGCAGCAAAACCTCCGGGACAGGATCCTACGAGCAGTACTTC
TRBJ1-1	TRBV7-3	-	-	CASSVTGRYAEAFF	TGTGCCAGCAGCGTAACAGGGAGGTATGCGGAAGCTTTCTTT
TRBJ2-7	TRBV3-1/TRBV3-2	-	-	CASSQHSGLSYEQYF	TGTGCCAGCAGCCAACATAGCGGTCTCTCCTACGAGCAGTACTTC
TRBJ2-5	TRBV5-1	-	-	CASSAMVGETQYF	TGCGCCAGCAGCGCGATGGTTGGAGAGACCCAGTACTTC
TRBJ1-5	TRBV4-1	TRBD1	once	CASSQAGTGGQPQHF	TGCGCCAGCAGCCAGGCGGGGACAGGGGGACAGCCCCAGCATTTT
TRBJ2-1	TRBV24-1	TRBD2	-	CATRGGRRNEQFF	TGTGCCACCAGGGGCGGGAGGAGAAATGAGCAGTTCTTC
TRBJ1-1	TRBV6-5	-	few	CASRDSRMYTEAFF	TGTGCCAGCAGGGACAGCAGGATGTACACTGAAGCTTTCTTT
TRBJ2-7	TRBV20-1	-	-	CSARKRNEQYF	TGCAGTGCTAGAAAGAGGAACGAGCAGTACTTC
TRBJ2-5	TRBV7-2	TRBD2	few	CASSSGTSGRETQYF	TGTGCCAGCAGCTCTGGGACTAGCGGGAGGGAGACCCAGTACTTC
TRBJ2-6	TRBV6-5	-	once	CASSNRGSGANVLTF	TGTGCCAGCAGTAATAGGGGCTCTGGGGCCAACGTCCTGACTTTC
TRBJ1-5	TRBV3-1/TRBV3-2	-	-	CASSQDPLRGHQPQHF	TGTGCCAGCAGCCAAGATCCCCTCAGGGGCCATCAGCCCCAGCATTTT
TRBJ2-3	TRBV21-1	-	-	CASSTPSGSTDTQYF	TGTGCCAGCAGCACCCCTAGCGGGAGCACAGATACGCAGTATTTT
TRBJ1-2	TRBV6-5	-	-	CASQNRPANYGYTF	TGTGCCAGCCAGAACCGCCCAGCTAACTATGGCTACACCTTC
TRBJ2-1	TRBV28	-	-	CASSLIPRGNEQFF	TGTGCCAGCAGTTTAATCCCTAGGGGCAATGAGCAGTTCTTC